This TCR beta chain was retrieved from a study of blood T cells in healthy people across ages. Germline V gene sequence: CDR1 MNHEY, CDR2 SVGEGT. The CDR3 runs 15 residues. Using a J-beta primer mix together with a sample-barcoded 5' primer, a second PCR was run for roughly 7 to 12 cycles. A single record per CDR3 protein comes from TCRdb applying MiXCR to the 5' RACE reads. The table records about 1.8 million distinct CDR3 sequences, just under 50% of them present only once. About this clonotype itself: Its ends do not fully match the called genes, so a read error is possible.

The V call is TRBV6-2 or TRBV6-3, the J call TRBJ1-2; TRBD1 matches 9 bases. The sequencing sample was made of blood. This sequence was found in a woman aged 40 to 55 in good health. CDR3 in amino acids: CAGSWGQGRNYGYTF. The CDR3 DNA reads TGTGCCGGCAGTTGGGGACAGGGAAGGAACTATGGCTACACCTTC.